The 5 T cell receptor beta chains reported below all come from one sample, sequenced in a study of blood T cell repertoires in COVID-19. Produced via immunoSEQ multiplex PCR; TCRdb's table is partial and in-frame only. The sample contains more than 40,000 clones, around 84% of which appear only once. Sequencing used peripheral blood. These receptors were taken from a man aged 50-59 years with acute or convalescent COVID-19.

This clone appeared a few times. This chain uses TRBV7-3 with TRBJ2-3; 7 bases match TRBD2. Germline values: CDR1 SGHTA, CDR2 FQGTGA. The CDR3 totals 14 residues. V lost 5 bases, J lost 7 bases, and 9 bases stayed unmatched. Here the CDR3 DNA reads TGTGCCAGCAGCACGGGACTACCTCATAATACGCAGTATTTT. Amino acid sequence: CASSTGLPHNTQYF.

The chain has TRBV9 and TRBJ1-2; 8 nucleotides agree with TRBD1. Germline loops: CDR1 SGDLS, CDR2 YYNGEE. CDR3 length: 14 amino acids. Trimming at V came to 2 bases and at J to 6 bases, leaving 6 bases not matched to a gene. For the CDR3, the DNA is TGTGCCAGCAGCGTGGGACAGGAGCTAGATGGCTACACCTTC. Amino acid sequence: CASSVGQELDGYTF. Full variable domain (remainder filled in from reference TRBV9 and TRBJ1-2): DSGVTQTPKHLITATGQRVTLRCSPRSGDLSVYWYQQSLDQGLQFLIQYYNGEERAKGNILERFSAQQFPDLHSELNLSSLELGDSALYFCASSVGQELDGYTFGSGTRLTVV.

The chain is built from TRBV7-9 and TRBJ1-2, with TRBD1 as a possible D gene (6 bases). Germline V gene sequence: CDR1 SEHNR, CDR2 FQNEAQ (reference sequence). The CDR3 runs to 18 residues. The V gene lost 1 base and the J gene lost 2 bases, with 20 bases spanning the gap. CDR3 in amino acids: CASSLGVTRGIRNYGYTF. The CDR3 coding sequence is TGTGCCAGCAGCTTAGGAGTAACCAGGGGCATTCGGAACTATGGCTACACCTTC.

The V and J genes are TRBV19 and TRBJ2-4; D not resolved. The V gene lost 4 bases and the J gene lost 2 bases, with 18 bases spanning the gap. CDR3 length: 17 amino acids. Germline values: CDR1 LNHDA, CDR2 SQIVND (reference sequence). CDR3 in amino acids: CASSTFPQITSKNIQYF. CDR3 DNA sequence: TGTGCCAGTAGTACCTTTCCTCAGATCACGTCCAAAAACATTCAGTACTTC.

The chain couples TRBV19 to TRBJ2-1; TRBD1 matches at 7 bases. Germline trimming cut 7 bases from V and 5 bases from J; bases unmatched to any gene: 14. The V gene's germline CDR1 is LNHDA and CDR2 SQIVND (reference sequence). CDR3 size: 16 residues. CDR3 coding DNA: TGTGCCAGTACCCCCGAGACAGGGCCCCCGGACAATGAGCAGTTCTTC. It is translated as CASTPETGPPDNEQFF.